This TCR beta chain was identified in a study of T cells in Graves' hyperthyroidism and ophthalmopathy (dated by TCRdb to about 2019). Regarding the complete study: Peripheral blood was collected at initial diagnosis, before any treatment. After sampling, hyperthyroidism patients received methimazole starting at 30 mg daily, and ophthalmopathy patients received high-dose intravenous methylprednisolone. Thyroid tissue and blood T-cell repertoires from several Graves' hyperthyroidism patients were also compared in the study. For training and testing, the roughly 97 patients in the discovery cohort were randomly divided in a 7:3 ratio. An independent validation cohort of around 19 hyperthyroidism patients and about 16 patients who later progressed to ophthalmopathy tested prospective prediction of ophthalmopathy. The paper reports TCR Vbeta CDR3 sequencing of over 120 peripheral blood samples: some 44 ophthalmopathy, around 80 hyperthyroidism and 17 progressor patients. To identify TCR V-J signatures that set the groups apart, the researchers used a discovery cohort of roughly 100 patients, made up of fewer than 50 with Graves' ophthalmopathy and some 58 with stable Graves' hyperthyroidism. Beyond this particular receptor, the publication reports: Most expanded thyroid clonotypes (frequency above 0.001) were also detected in blood, a finding suggesting that blood repertoires may reflect thyroid immune responses. No statistical method was used to fix the sample size in advance, and group allocation was not hidden from the investigators. In validation, progression to ophthalmopathy was predicted by the model with around 71% sensitivity and approximately 78% specificity, a median of approximately 6.5 months before onset. Ophthalmopathy was separated from stable hyperthyroidism by a 13 V-J signature model, with about 88% sensitivity and just over 81% specificity obtained in cross-validation and 80%/75% obtained in testing.

This clonotype showed up just a few times. Its antigen remains undetermined. Qualities for individual bases were not recorded, and no much larger clone is one base off. Inclusive of the bounding cysteine and phenylalanine, the CDR3 is 14 residues long. Only CDR3 DNA remains: 42 bases, in frame from the first base. Trimming removed 1 base from V and 3 bases from J, leaving 13 bases between the germline ends. For CDR1 and CDR2, the germline V gene (reference sequence) lists DFQATT and SNEGSKA. Amplification of TCR beta CDR3 regions was carried out from RNA transcripts. The first round of RT-PCR for the TCR CDR3 was performed with the HTBI primer set and the Qiagen OneStep RT-PCR kit. The libraries were constructed in a second round of multiplex PCR and then size-selected and purified. Sequencing of the libraries was done on an Illumina HiSeq2000 using paired-end 100 bp reads. Processing in the source paper ran as follows. SOAPnuke was used to process the raw data, throwing out any read that contained adapters or uncalled bases, had a mean Phred below 15, or lacked an exact constant-primer or identifier match. COPE v1.2.5 was used to merge high-quality paired reads, and clonotypes were defined as unique nucleotide sequences. MiTCR v1.1 was used to align the clonotypes against IMGT TRBV, TRBD and TRBJ reference segments. Only V-J combinations with frequency above 0.0001, covering roughly 99% of repertoires, were analysed. A TCS score was defined as the ratio of F50 (clonal expansion) to E x V (chaos), with BLOSUM62-based TCRdist applied between CDR3 peptides within each V-J. Welch's t-statistics and random forest reduced roughly 540 V-J features to about 12, which were used in a naive Bayes classifier (R e1071). TCRdb reprocessing: public reads trimmed at Q25 with fastp, clones called with MiXCR, in-frame beta chains kept. Under each unique CDR3 protein, matching rows form one entry showing the most common genes and DNA. These V and J calls originate from TCRdb's pipeline instead of the authors' own analysis. The sample has about 400,000 distinct CDR3 sequences on record, approximately 14% of them singletons. Jointly, the top ten make up roughly a fifth of the sample.

Moderately to severely active disease, a Clinical Activity Score of at least 3, a NOSPECS grade of at least 4, and a duration under 3 months were present in ophthalmopathy patients. The study excluded patients with uncontrolled infections, other autoimmune diseases, pregnancy or lactation. Clinical symptoms, serum thyroxine and TRAb, thyroid ultrasound, and orbital computed tomography formed the basis for the diagnoses. PBMCs were separated from approximately 10 ml of fresh peripheral blood using Ficoll-Paque density gradient centrifugation. Total RNA was extracted using Trizol reagent, and RNA quality was assessed on an Agilent 2100 Bioanalyzer.

Here the chain combines TRBV20-1 and TRBJ2-7, with no reliable assignment of the D segment. This TCR came from a woman aged 55-69 years with Graves' ophthalmopathy. Sequenced input: blood. The bases are TGCAGTGCTAGAGCCTCACAGTATAGCTACGAGCAGTACTTC. Translation gives CSARASQYSYEQYF.